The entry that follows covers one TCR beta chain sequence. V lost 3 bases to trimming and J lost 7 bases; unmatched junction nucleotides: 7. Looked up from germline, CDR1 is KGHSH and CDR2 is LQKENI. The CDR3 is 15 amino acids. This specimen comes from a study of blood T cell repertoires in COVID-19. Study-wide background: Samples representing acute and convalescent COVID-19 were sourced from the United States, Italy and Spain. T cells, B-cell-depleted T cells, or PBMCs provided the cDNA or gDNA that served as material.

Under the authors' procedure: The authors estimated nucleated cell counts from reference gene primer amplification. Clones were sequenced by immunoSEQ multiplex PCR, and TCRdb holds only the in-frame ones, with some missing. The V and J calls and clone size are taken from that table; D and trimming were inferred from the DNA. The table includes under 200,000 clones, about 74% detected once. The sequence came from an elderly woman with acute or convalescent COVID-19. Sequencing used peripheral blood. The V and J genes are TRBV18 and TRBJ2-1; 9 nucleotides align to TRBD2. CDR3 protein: CASSPGSGSLNEQFF. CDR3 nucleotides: TGTGCCAGCTCACCCGGTAGCGGGAGTCTTAATGAGCAGTTCTTC.